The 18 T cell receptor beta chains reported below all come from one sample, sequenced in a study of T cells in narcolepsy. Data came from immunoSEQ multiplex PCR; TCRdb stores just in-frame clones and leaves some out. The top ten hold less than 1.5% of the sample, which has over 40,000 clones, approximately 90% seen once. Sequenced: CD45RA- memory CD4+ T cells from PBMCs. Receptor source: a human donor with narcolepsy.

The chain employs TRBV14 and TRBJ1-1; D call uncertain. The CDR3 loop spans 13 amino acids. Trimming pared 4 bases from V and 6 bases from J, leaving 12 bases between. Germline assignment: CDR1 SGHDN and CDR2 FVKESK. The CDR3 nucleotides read TGTGCCAGCAGCCCCCGTGTTTCCCCTGAAGCTTTCTTT. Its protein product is CASSPRVSPEAFF. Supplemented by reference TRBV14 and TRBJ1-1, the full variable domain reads EAGVTQFPSHSVIEKGQTVTLRCDPISGHDNLYWYRRVMGKEIKFLLHFVKESKQDESGMPNNRFLAERTGGTYSTLKVQPAELEDSGVYFCASSPRVSPEAFFGQGTRLTVV.

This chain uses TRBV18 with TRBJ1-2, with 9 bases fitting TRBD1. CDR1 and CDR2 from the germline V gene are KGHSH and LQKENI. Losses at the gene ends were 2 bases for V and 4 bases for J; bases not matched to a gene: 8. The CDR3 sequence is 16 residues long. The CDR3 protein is CASSPAGQGSGYGYTF. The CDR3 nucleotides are TGTGCCAGCTCACCAGCCGGACAGGGGTCCGGCTATGGCTACACCTTC.

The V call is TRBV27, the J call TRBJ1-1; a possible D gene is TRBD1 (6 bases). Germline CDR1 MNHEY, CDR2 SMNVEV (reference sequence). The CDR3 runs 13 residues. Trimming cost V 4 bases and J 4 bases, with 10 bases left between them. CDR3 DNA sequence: TGTGCCAGCAGTTACAGGGTATCCACTGAAGCTTTCTTT. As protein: CASSYRVSTEAFF.

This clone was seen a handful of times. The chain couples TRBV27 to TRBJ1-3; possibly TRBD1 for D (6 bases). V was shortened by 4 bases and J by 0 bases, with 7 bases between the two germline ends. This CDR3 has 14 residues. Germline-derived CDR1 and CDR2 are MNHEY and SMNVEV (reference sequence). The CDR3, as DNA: TGTGCCAGCAGTTCACAGGGCTCTGGAAACACCATATATTTT. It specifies CASSSQGSGNTIYF.

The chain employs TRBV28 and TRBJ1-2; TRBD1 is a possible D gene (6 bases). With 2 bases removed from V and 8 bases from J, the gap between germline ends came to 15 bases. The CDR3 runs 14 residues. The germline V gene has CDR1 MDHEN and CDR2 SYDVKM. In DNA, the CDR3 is TGTGCCAGCAGTTTACTCGGGGGCTTCACGGGCTACACCTTC. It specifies CASSLLGGFTGYTF.

DNA for the CDR3: TGTGCCAGCCAGGGACAGGCCCCCTACGAGCAGTACTTC. Encoded protein: CASQGQAPYEQYF. This chain uses TRBV6-1 with TRBJ2-7; the match to TRBD1 covers 8 bases. After removal of 8 bases from V and 2 bases from J, the junction contained 5 bases not matched to a gene. CDR3 length: 13 amino acids. CDR1 is MNHNS and CDR2 is SASEGT in the germline V gene.

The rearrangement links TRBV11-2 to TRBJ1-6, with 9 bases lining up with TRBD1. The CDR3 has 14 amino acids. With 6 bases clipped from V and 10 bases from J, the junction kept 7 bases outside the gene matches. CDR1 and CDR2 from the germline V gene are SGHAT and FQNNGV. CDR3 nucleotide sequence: TGTGCCAGCAGAGAACAGGGGGCCGGATCACCCCTCCACTTT. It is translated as CASREQGAGSPLHF.

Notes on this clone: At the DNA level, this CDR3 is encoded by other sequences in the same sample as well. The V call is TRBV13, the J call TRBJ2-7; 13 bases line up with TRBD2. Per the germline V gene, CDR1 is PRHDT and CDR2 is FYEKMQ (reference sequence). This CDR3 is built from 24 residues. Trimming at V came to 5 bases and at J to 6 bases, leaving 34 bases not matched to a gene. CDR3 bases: TGTGCCAGCAGCCTACACCTATCTACCGCCCTCCATACGGGACTAGCGGGGCTCGTCGGCGAGCAGTACTTC. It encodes CASSLHLSTALHTGLAGLVGEQYF.

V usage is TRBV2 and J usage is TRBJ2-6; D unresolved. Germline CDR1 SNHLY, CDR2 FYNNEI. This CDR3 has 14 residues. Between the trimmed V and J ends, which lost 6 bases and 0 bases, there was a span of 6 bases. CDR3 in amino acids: CASRQSSGANVLTF. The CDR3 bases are TGTGCCAGCAGACAGAGCTCTGGGGCCAACGTCCTGACTTTC.

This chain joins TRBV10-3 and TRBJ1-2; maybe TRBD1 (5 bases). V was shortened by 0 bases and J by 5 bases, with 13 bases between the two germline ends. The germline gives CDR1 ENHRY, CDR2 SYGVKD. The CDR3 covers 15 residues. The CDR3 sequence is CAISESVGRKYGYTF. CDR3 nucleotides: TGTGCCATCAGTGAGTCAGTGGGACGGAAGTATGGCTACACCTTC.

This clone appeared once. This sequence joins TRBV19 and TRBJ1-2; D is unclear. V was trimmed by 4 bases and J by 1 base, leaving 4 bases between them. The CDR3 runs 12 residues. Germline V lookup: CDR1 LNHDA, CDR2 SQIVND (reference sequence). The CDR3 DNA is TGTGCCAGTAGTACACTTAACTATGGCTACACCTTC. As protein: CASSTLNYGYTF.

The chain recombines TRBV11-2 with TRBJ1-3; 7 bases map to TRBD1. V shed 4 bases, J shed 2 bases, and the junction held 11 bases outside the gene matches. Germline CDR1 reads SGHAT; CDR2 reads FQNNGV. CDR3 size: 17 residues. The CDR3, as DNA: TGTGCCAGCAGCTCAAACAGGGGTCTCAGCGCTGGAAACACCATATATTTT. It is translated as CASSSNRGLSAGNTIYF.

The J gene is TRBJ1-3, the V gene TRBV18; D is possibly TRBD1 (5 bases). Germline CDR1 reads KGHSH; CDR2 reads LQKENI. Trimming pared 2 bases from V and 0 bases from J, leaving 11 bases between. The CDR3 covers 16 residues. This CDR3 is CASSPYPGASGNTIYF. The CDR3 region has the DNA TGTGCCAGCTCACCATATCCTGGGGCCTCTGGAAACACCATATATTTT.

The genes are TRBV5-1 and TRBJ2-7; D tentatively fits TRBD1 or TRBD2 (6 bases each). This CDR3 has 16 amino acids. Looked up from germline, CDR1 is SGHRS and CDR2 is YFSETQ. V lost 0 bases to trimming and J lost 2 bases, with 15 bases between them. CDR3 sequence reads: CASSLVLGGKAYEQYF. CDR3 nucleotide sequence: TGCGCCAGCAGCTTGGTATTAGGGGGGAAGGCCTACGAGCAGTACTTC.

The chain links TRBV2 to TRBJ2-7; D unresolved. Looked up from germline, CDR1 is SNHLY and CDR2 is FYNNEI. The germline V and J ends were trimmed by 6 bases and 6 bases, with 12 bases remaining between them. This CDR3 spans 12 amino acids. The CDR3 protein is CASSWSVGEQYF. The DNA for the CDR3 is TGTGCCAGCAGCTGGAGCGTGGGCGAGCAGTACTTC.

The chain's CDR3 is CASETRGLGGNSPLHF. The CDR3 region has the DNA TGTGCCAGCGAAACCCGTGGGTTGGGGGGAAATTCACCCCTCCACTTT. The rearrangement links TRBV2 to TRBJ1-6, with D perhaps matching TRBD1 (5 bases). Trimming pared 8 bases from V and 7 bases from J, leaving 21 bases between. This CDR3 has 16 residues. CDR1 is SNHLY and CDR2 is FYNNEI in the germline V gene.

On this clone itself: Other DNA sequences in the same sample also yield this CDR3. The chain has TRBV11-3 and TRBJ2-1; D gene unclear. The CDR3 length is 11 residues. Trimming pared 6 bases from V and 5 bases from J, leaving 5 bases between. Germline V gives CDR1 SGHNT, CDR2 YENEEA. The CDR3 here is CASSYNNEQFF. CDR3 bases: TGTGCCAGCAGTTACAACAATGAGCAGTTCTTC. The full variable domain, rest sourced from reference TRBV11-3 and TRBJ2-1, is EAGVVQSPRYKIIEKKQPVAFWCNPISGHNTLYWYLQNLGQGPELLIRYENEEAVDDSQLPKDRFSAERLKGVDSTLKIQPAELGDSAVYLCASSYNNEQFFGPGTRLTVL.

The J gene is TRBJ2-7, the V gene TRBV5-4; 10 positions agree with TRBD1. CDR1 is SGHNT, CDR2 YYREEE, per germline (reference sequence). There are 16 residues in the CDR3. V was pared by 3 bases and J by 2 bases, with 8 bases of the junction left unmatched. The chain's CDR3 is CASSWTPGQGTYEQYF. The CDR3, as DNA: TGTGCCAGCAGCTGGACACCGGGACAGGGGACCTACGAGCAGTACTTC. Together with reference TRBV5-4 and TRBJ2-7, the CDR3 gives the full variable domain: ETGVTQSPTHLIKTRGQQVTLRCSSQSGHNTVSWYQQALGQGPQFIFQYYREEENGRGNFPPRFSGLQFPNYSSELNVNALELDDSALYLCASSWTPGQGTYEQYFGPGTRLTVT.